This T cell receptor beta chain was identified during a study of blood T cell repertoires in COVID-19. Turning to the study itself: T cells, B-cell-depleted T cells, or PBMCs supplied cDNA or gDNA.

This clone was found a few times. How the authors handled the data: Amplification of reference gene primers was used by the study to estimate nucleated cell counts. Sequencing used immunoSEQ multiplex PCR; TCRdb keeps in-frame clones, though not all of them. From that table come the V and J calls and clone size; the DNA was used to work out D and trimming. The sample lists under 300,000 clones, 70% to 80% occurring once. Germline-derived CDR1 and CDR2 are LGHDT and YNNKEL (reference sequence). V was trimmed by 1 base and J by 5 bases, leaving 8 bases between them. CDR3 size: 14 residues. The chain uses TRBV3-1 (or the pseudogene TRBV3-2) and TRBJ2-2; weak D call: TRBD2 (6 bases). The clonotype comes from a woman of 80 years or more with acute or convalescent COVID-19. The sample was peripheral blood. This CDR3 reads CASSQGLGTGELFF. CDR3 in DNA: TGTGCCAGCAGCCAAGGACTAGGGACCGGGGAGCTGTTTTTT.